This T cell receptor (beta chain) was obtained from a study of CD8 T cells in Susac syndrome. Healthy donors constituted the controls, which were matched for age and sex. Random hexamers primed reverse transcription of 0.5 to 1 ug RNA. TCRdb used MiXCR to reprocess the immunoSEQ multiplex PCR reads, holding one entry per CDR3 protein. Among some 150,000 distinct CDR3 sequences listed, approximately 93% were seen once. The CDR3 is 14 residues long. Per the germline V gene, CDR1 is SGHTA and CDR2 is FQGNSA. Trimming removed 1 base from V and 2 bases from J, with 6 bases in between. V usage is TRBV7-2 and J usage is TRBJ1-5; D unresolved. Sequenced material: CD8+ T cells from PBMCs. The sequence was obtained from a human donor in good health. The CDR3 DNA reads TGTGCCAGCAGCTTAGAGGGTGGCAATCAGCCCCAGCATTTT. Translating it yields CASSLEGGNQPQHF.